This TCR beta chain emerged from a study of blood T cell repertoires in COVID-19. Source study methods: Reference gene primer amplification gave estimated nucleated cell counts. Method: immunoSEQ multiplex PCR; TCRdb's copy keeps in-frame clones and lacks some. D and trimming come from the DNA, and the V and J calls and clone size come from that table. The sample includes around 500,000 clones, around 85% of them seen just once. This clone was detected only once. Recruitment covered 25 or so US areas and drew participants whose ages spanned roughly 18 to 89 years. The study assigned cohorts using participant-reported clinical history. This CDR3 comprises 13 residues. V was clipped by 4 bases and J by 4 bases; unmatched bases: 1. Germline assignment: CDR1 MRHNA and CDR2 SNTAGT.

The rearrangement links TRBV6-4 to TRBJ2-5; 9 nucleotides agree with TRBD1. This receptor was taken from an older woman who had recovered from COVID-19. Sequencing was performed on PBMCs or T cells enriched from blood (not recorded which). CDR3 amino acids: CASSGQGGETQYF. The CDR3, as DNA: TGTGCCAGCAGTGGACAGGGGGGAGAGACCCAGTACTTC.